This TCR beta chain was recorded in a study of T-cell memory formation after mild COVID-19. Regarding the study as a whole: That cross-reactive memory joined was suggested by some responding clones appearing in pre-infection memory. The main location of contracting CD4+ clones was CM and EM, and that of contracting CD8+ clones was EMRA. Contracting clones from day 15 to 85 had balanced CD4/CD8; later expanders favoured CD4+.

TCRdb re-analysed the 5' RACE reads in MiXCR, keeping a single row per CDR3 protein. The data contain 65,000 to 95,000 distinct CDR3 sequences, around 13% of them singletons. With V trimmed by 5 bases and J by 8 bases, 6 bases remained unmatched. CDR1 and CDR2 (germline): SEHNR, FQNEAQ (reference sequence). The CDR3 spans 13 residues. This clonotype was recorded a few times. Its matching antigen is unknown. This TCR was recovered from a man aged 18 to 29 who had mild COVID-19 (a few samples of this study predate the infection). Cell type and time point are not known. The genes are TRBV7-9 and TRBJ1-2, with 9 bases identical to TRBD1. The sequencing sample was made of PBMCs or a T cell subset sorted from them (not recorded which). The CDR3 protein is CASSQGQGNGYTF. The CDR3 DNA reads as TGTGCCAGCAGCCAGGGACAGGGTAACGGCTACACCTTC.